Detailed here is one T cell receptor beta chain. Its antigen is unknown. PCR amplification relied on 60 Vbeta primers (plus 13 Jbeta primers). Authors' processing steps: Unique TCR beta chains totaled about 78 million in a later count, with around 12 million of them shared. Using immunoSEQ multiplex PCR, the repertoire was profiled, and TCRdb retains in-frame clones only, with some absent. The D gene and trimming were derived from the DNA, and the V and J assignments and clone size from that table. This sample lists just under 65,000 clones; its ten largest clones have 15%. This entry belongs to a study of cytomegalovirus exposure and HLA in healthy donors. Donors counted as nominally healthy when sampled, yet unrecorded immune exposures were likely. Notes on the study in general: In a later analysis, a missense DCLRE1C variant was linked to TCR beta V- and J-gene trimming.

Germline lookup yields CDR1 SGHNT and CDR2 YENEEA. The length of the CDR3 is 13 residues. Deletions cut 4 bases from V and 5 bases from J, with 11 bases between. The receptor was derived from a boy under 18 in good health and CMV-seronegative. Sequenced input: PBMCs. This chain joins TRBV11-3 and TRBJ1-1, with TRBD1 as a possible D gene (5 bases). This CDR3 is CASSSPGKTEAFF. The CDR3 DNA is TGTGCCAGCAGCTCCCCAGGGAAAACTGAAGCTTTCTTT.